This entry lists 10 T cell receptor beta chains sequenced from one sample in a study of beta chain features in type 1 diabetes. Since all of the isolated RNA was reverse transcribed, expressed TCRB transcripts were what got sequenced. Libraries were prepared by immunoSEQ multiplex PCR; TCRdb keeps only in-frame clonotypes and omits some of them. Of 350,000 to 400,000 clones listed, roughly 12% are singletons. Points from the study as a whole: Within each of all four CD4+ subsets, Type 1 diabetes patients had TCRB CDR3s that were moderately but significantly shorter.

Their target antigens are unknown. The sample consisted of naive CD4+ T cells from blood. The receptors were gathered from a woman between 18 and 30 years old with type 1 diabetes.

J is TRBJ2-1 and V is TRBV28, with 14 bases that match TRBD2. The germline V gene encodes CDR1 MDHEN and CDR2 SYDVKM. The length of the CDR3 is 15 residues. J gave up 8 bases and V 6 bases, and 6 bases lay outside the gene matches. The CDR3 nucleotides are TGTGCCAGCAGCTCCGGACTAGCGGGAGGCGATGAGCAGTTCTTC. Amino acids: CASSSGLAGGDEQFF.

This clone was seen a handful of times. The CDR3 sequence is CASSQDQGQGRASYNEQFF. The DNA of the CDR3 is TGCGCCAGCAGCCAAGATCAGGGACAGGGTAGAGCCTCCTACAATGAGCAGTTCTTC. This rearrangement joins TRBV4-1 to TRBJ2-1; 9 bases align to TRBD1. Germline CDR1 MGHRA, CDR2 YSYEKL. The CDR3 extends over 19 amino acids. The V segment lost 0 bases and the J segment 0 bases; nucleotides outside the gene matches: 9.

The J gene is TRBJ1-5, the V gene TRBV19; unclear D gene. Between the trimmed V and J ends, which lost 3 bases and 0 bases, there was a span of 9 bases. CDR1 is LNHDA and CDR2 is SQIVND in the germline V gene (reference sequence). CDR3 length: 15 residues. The CDR3 here is CASSIVAASNQPQHF. The DNA for the CDR3 is TGTGCCAGTAGTATTGTAGCAGCTAGCAATCAGCCCCAGCATTTT.

In its sample, this clone was seen a few times. The chain recombines TRBV9 with TRBJ2-1, with 9 bases that match TRBD1. The V segment lost 3 bases and the J segment 5 bases; nucleotides outside the gene matches: 3. The CDR3 has 14 residues. Looked up from germline, CDR1 is SGDLS and CDR2 is YYNGEE. The CDR3 region is CASSGGQGNNEQFF. The DNA of the CDR3 is TGTGCCAGCAGCGGGGGACAGGGAAACAATGAGCAGTTCTTC.

This clone was counted only a few times. This chain uses TRBV27 with TRBJ2-3; D not resolved. The CDR3 loop spans 12 amino acids. The V and J ends lost 5 bases and 7 bases respectively, with 10 bases between them. Germline V gives CDR1 MNHEY, CDR2 SMNVEV (reference sequence). The CDR3 sequence: CASSSASNTQYF. Written as DNA, the CDR3 is TGTGCCAGCAGTAGCGCCTCGAATACGCAGTATTTT.

The CDR3 DNA is TGTGCCAGCAGCGCCCCCAGCTACGAGCAGTACTTC. This encodes CASSAPSYEQYF. This chain connects TRBV9 to TRBJ2-7; D not resolved. V lost 3 bases, J lost 3 bases, and 7 bases lay in between. Germline V gives CDR1 SGDLS, CDR2 YYNGEE. The CDR3 spans 12 residues. Variable domain in full (rest from reference TRBV9 and TRBJ2-7): DSGVTQTPKHLITATGQRVTLRCSPRSGDLSVYWYQQSLDQGLQFLIQYYNGEERAKGNILERFSAQQFPDLHSELNLSSLELGDSALYFCASSAPSYEQYFGPGTRLTVT.

The chain has TRBV28 and TRBJ1-1; a weak D match, TRBD1 (6 bases). Germline lookup yields CDR1 MDHEN and CDR2 SYDVKM. The CDR3 has 16 residues. The V end was cut by 6 bases, the J end by 0 bases, with 17 bases between. In DNA, the CDR3 is TGTGCCAGCAGCCTAACAGGGAACTTCTTGAACACTGAAGCTTTCTTT. It yields the protein CASSLTGNFLNTEAFF.

This clone was found a few times. The chain is built from TRBV6-5 and TRBJ1-2, with 7 bases that match TRBD1. Germline CDR1 MNHEY, CDR2 SVGAGI. V shed 2 bases, J shed 2 bases, and the junction held 5 bases outside the gene matches. The CDR3 has 15 amino acids. As DNA, the CDR3 is TGTGCCAGCAGTTACATGACAGGGAGGAACTATGGCTACACCTTC. Translated, it gives CASSYMTGRNYGYTF.

V gene TRBV15 combines with J gene TRBJ2-1; 10 bases line up with TRBD2. J lost 1 base, V lost 8 bases, and 5 bases had no gene match. The germline CDR1 and CDR2 sequences are LNHNV and YYDKDF (reference sequence). The CDR3 extends over 15 amino acids. This chain's CDR3 is CATRLAGISYNEQFF. CDR3 coding DNA: TGTGCCACCCGACTAGCGGGTATATCCTACAATGAGCAGTTCTTC.

Only a few counts were recorded for this clone. The CDR3 DNA sequence: TGCGCCAGCTCGCCCGGTGCGAGCGAGCAGCCCCAGCATTTT. It encodes CASSPGASEQPQHF. This chain links TRBV5-1 with TRBJ1-5; D gene ambiguous. The V gene's germline CDR1 is SGHRS and CDR2 YFSETQ. The V gene lost 7 bases and the J gene lost 7 bases, with 18 bases spanning the gap. The CDR3 extends over 14 amino acids.